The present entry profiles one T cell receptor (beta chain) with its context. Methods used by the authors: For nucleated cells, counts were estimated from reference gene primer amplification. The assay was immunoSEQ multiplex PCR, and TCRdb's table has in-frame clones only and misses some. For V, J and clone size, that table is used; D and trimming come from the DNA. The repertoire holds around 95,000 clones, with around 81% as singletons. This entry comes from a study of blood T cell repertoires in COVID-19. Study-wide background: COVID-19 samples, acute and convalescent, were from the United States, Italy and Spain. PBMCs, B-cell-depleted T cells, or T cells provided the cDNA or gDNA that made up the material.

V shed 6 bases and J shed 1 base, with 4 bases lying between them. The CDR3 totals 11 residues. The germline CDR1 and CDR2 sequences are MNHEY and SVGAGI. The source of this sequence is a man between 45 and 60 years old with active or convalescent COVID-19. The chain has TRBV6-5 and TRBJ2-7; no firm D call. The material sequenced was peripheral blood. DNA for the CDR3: TGTGCCAGCAGAGAGTCCTACGAGCAGTACTTC. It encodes CASRESYEQYF.